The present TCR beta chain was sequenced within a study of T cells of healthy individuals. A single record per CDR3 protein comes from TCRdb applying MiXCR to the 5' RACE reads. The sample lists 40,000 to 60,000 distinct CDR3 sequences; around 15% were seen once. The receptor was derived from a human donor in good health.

CDR3 amino acids: CSARLGVSGEQYF. CDR3 nucleotides: TGCAGTGCTAGATTGGGGGTATCGGGGGAGCAGTACTTC. The chain is built from TRBV20-1 and TRBJ2-7; D may be TRBD1 or TRBD2 (5 bases each). Per the germline V gene, CDR1 is DFQATT and CDR2 is SNEGSKA (reference sequence). Between the trimmed V and J ends, which lost 2 bases and 7 bases, there was a span of 15 bases. This CDR3 has 13 residues.